What follows is one T cell receptor (beta chain) and its context. The antigen is undetermined. The data stem from a study of cytomegalovirus exposure and HLA in healthy donors. Study results and caveats: A few chains tied to CMV proved CMV antigen-specific in vitro.

Profiling relied on immunoSEQ multiplex PCR, and the TCRdb table lists in-frame clones only, not all of them. The sample holds roughly 150,000 clones, about 88% seen once. The germline gives CDR1 SGHAT, CDR2 FQNNGV. The V segment lost 8 bases and the J segment 5 bases; nucleotides outside the gene matches: 14. The CDR3 has 16 residues. The chain employs TRBV11-2 and TRBJ1-1, with TRBD1 matching 10 bases. The sequence was obtained from a man aged 18-30 years in good health and CMV-seronegative. Sequenced input: PBMCs. In nucleotides, the CDR3 is TGTGCCAGCTGCCAGGGGCGGGGACAGGGGCAGACTGAAGCTTTCTTT. It is translated as CASCQGRGQGQTEAFF.